The clone carrying this T cell receptor (beta chain) was found many times. The record originates from a study of early T cells in non-severe SARS-CoV-2 infection. TCRdb called the 5' RACE reads again in MiXCR, with one record for every CDR3 protein. The sample lists roughly 42,000 distinct CDR3 sequences; 10% to 15% were seen once. After removal of 1 base from V and 5 bases from J, the junction contained 2 bases not matched to a gene. CDR1 is SGHRS, CDR2 YFSETQ, per germline. This CDR3 has 15 amino acids. The source of this sequence is an adult who was a healthcare worker with PCR-confirmed SARS-CoV-2 infection or an uninfected control (not recorded which). The chain is built from TRBV5-1 and TRBJ2-1; 11 bases are a match to TRBD2. Sequencing input: whole blood. The CDR3 coding sequence is TGCGCCAGCAGCTTGACGACTAGCGGGAACAATGAGCAGTTCTTC. Its protein product is CASSLTTSGNNEQFF.